One and the same sample provided the 14 T cell receptor beta chains below, sequenced in a study of CD8+CD57+ T cells in acquired aplastic anemia. An expansion of CD8+CD57+ cells by flow cytometry had been shown in patients chosen for sequencing. Genomic DNA constituted the template upon which TCR beta VDJ and CDR3 profiling was performed. MiXCR, applied by TCRdb to the reads, yields one record per CDR3 protein. The profile shows approximately 95,000 distinct CDR3 sequences, roughly two thirds of them singletons. Input material: sorted CD4+, CD8+, or CD8+CD57+ T cells (not recorded which) from PBMCs. These receptor sequences come from a human donor with aplastic anemia.

The rearrangement links TRBV2 to TRBJ2-1; D remains ambiguous. Germline CDR1 SNHLY, CDR2 FYNNEI. This CDR3 is 13 amino acids long. V lost 2 bases and J 4 bases, leaving 6 bases between the germline ends. CDR3: CASSERFYNEQFF. DNA of the CDR3: TGTGCCAGCAGTGAAAGGTTTTACAATGAGCAGTTCTTC.

The chain uses TRBV24-1 and TRBJ1-2, with 8 bases fitting TRBD1. Germline V lookup: CDR1 KGHDR, CDR2 SFDVKD. Trimming cost V 7 bases and J 7 bases; bases outside gene matches: 10. The length of the CDR3 is 14 residues. The CDR3 sequence is CATSSPDRDSGYTF. The CDR3 region has the DNA TGTGCCACCAGCTCACCGGACAGGGACTCTGGCTACACCTTC.

The chain employs TRBV11-2 and TRBJ2-7; D might be TRBD1 (5 bases). Germline assignment: CDR1 SGHAT and CDR2 FQNNGV. V lost 1 base and J lost 3, with 10 bases in between. The CDR3 is 14 residues long. The chain's CDR3 is CASSLVVQGYEQYF. The CDR3 coding sequence is TGTGCCAGCAGCTTAGTGGTGCAGGGCTACGAGCAGTACTTC.

This clonotype was counted ten times or more. This may come from a read error, since a much larger clone is one base off. The V call is TRBV20-1, the J call TRBJ2-7; TRBD1 is a possible D gene (5 bases). This CDR3 spans 13 amino acids. The germline V gene encodes CDR1 DFQATT and CDR2 SNEGSKA (reference sequence). The CDR3 protein is CSARTLDSYEQYF. CDR3 sequence (DNA): TGCAGCGCACGGACACTCGACTCCTACGAGCAGTACTTC.

The chain employs TRBV12-3 or TRBV12-4 and TRBJ2-7, with TRBD1 identical over 7 bases. This CDR3 spans 14 amino acids. The V gene end was trimmed by 3 bases and the J gene end by 2 bases; junction bases not matched to a gene: 4. The CDR3 bases are TGTGCCAGCAGTTTGGCGCAGGGGGCCTACGAGCAGTACTTC. Translated: CASSLAQGAYEQYF.

As regards this clonotype: Its ends do not fully match the called genes, so a read error is possible. Here the CDR3 DNA reads TGTGCCAGCAGCCAAGGGACTAGCGGGAGGACAGATGCGCAGTATTTT. Encoded protein: CASSQGTSGRTDAQYF. V gene TRBV7-3 combines with J gene TRBJ2-3, with 15 bases lining up with TRBD2. Germline V gene lookup returns CDR1 SGHTA and CDR2 FQGTGA. This CDR3 comprises 16 residues. Full variable domain (remainder filled in from reference TRBV7-3 and TRBJ2-3): GAGVSQTPSNKVTEKGKYVELRCDPISGHTALYWYRQSLGQGPEFLIYFQGTGAADDSGLPNDRFFAVRPEGSVSTLKIQRTERGDSAVYLCASSQGTSGRTDAQYFGPGTRLTVL.

Comments on this clonotype: At one boundary the junction diverges from the germline segment, which might be a read error. The rearrangement joins TRBV24-1 to TRBJ2-5; D is unclear. Germline CDR1 reads KGHDR; CDR2 reads SFDVKD. The CDR3 totals 11 residues. The CDR3 nucleotides read TGTGCCACCAGTGATAGAGAGACCCAGTATTTC. Residues: CATSDRETQYF.

The chain combines TRBV19 with TRBJ1-1; D gene unclear. Looked up from germline, CDR1 is LNHDA and CDR2 is SQIVND (reference sequence). The CDR3 sequence is 13 residues long. V dropped 1 base and J dropped 7 bases, with 10 bases sitting between them. DNA for the CDR3: TGTGCCAGTAGTATAGCTCCAGGAAGTGAAGCTTTCTTT. This sequence encodes CASSIAPGSEAFF.

This clonotype has just one count. The V call is TRBV7-2, the J call TRBJ1-2; TRBD1 might be the D (5 bases). The CDR3 contains 15 residues. The germline CDR1 and CDR2 sequences are SGHTA and FQGNSA. V was clipped by 4 bases and J by 6 bases, with 18 bases between them. The CDR3 is CASSSPSRERNGYTF. CDR3 DNA sequence: TGTGCCAGCAGCTCACCCAGCAGGGAACGCAATGGCTACACCTTC. The complete variable domain, with remaining parts taken from reference TRBV7-2 and TRBJ1-2, reads GAGVSQSPSNKVTEKGKDVELRCDPISGHTALYWYRQSLGQGLEFLIYFQGNSAPDKSGLPSDRFSAERTGGSVSTLTIQRTQQEDSAVYLCASSSPSRERNGYTFGSGTRLTVV.

The V gene is TRBV20-1, the J gene TRBJ2-1, with D uncertain. V was pared by 0 bases and J by 5 bases, with 14 bases between. The CDR3 is 15 residues long. Germline CDR1 reads DFQATT; CDR2 reads SNEGSKA (reference sequence). Here the CDR3 reads CSARDPLDPDNEQFF. CDR3 DNA sequence: TGCAGTGCTAGAGATCCCCTAGACCCAGACAATGAGCAGTTCTTC.

Comments on this clonotype: Being one base from a much bigger clone, this may be a read error. The chain couples TRBV5-1 to TRBJ2-2, with TRBD2 matching 13 bases. J was trimmed by 9 bases and V by 1 base; bases with no gene match: 6. CDR1 and CDR2 from the germline V gene are SGHRS and YFSETQ. CDR3 length equals 16 residues. The CDR3 protein is CASSLSGLAGIWELFF. The CDR3 DNA is TGCGCCAGCAGCTTGTCGGGACTAGCGGGGATCTGGGAGCTGTTTTTT.

The chain combines TRBV6-1 with TRBJ1-1; 8 nucleotides align to TRBD1. The V segment lost 8 bases and the J segment 3 bases; nucleotides outside the gene matches: 8. This CDR3 contains 14 residues. Germline V gene data show CDR1 as MNHNS and CDR2 as SASEGT. CDR3 loop: CASRQGRTDTEAFF. As DNA, the CDR3 is TGTGCCAGCCGACAGGGGAGGACGGACACTGAAGCTTTCTTT.

The chain employs TRBV20-1 and TRBJ1-1; TRBD1 matches 8 bases. V trimming: 4 bases; J trimming: 5 bases; junction bases outside the gene matches: 6. Looked up from germline, CDR1 is DFQATT and CDR2 is SNEGSKA (reference sequence). This CDR3 region has 13 residues. CDR3 residues: CSATRQGRTEAFF. The CDR3 bases are TGCAGTGCTACACGACAGGGGCGGACTGAAGCTTTCTTT.

The chain employs TRBV5-6 and TRBJ2-1; TRBD2 aligns across 10 bases. V lost 2 bases to trimming and J lost 5 bases; unmatched junction nucleotides: 4. The V gene's germline CDR1 is SGHDT and CDR2 YYEEEE. CDR3 length: 15 residues. CDR3 protein: CASSFSGGPDNEQFF. As DNA, the CDR3 is TGTGCCAGCAGCTTTAGCGGGGGGCCAGACAATGAGCAGTTCTTC.